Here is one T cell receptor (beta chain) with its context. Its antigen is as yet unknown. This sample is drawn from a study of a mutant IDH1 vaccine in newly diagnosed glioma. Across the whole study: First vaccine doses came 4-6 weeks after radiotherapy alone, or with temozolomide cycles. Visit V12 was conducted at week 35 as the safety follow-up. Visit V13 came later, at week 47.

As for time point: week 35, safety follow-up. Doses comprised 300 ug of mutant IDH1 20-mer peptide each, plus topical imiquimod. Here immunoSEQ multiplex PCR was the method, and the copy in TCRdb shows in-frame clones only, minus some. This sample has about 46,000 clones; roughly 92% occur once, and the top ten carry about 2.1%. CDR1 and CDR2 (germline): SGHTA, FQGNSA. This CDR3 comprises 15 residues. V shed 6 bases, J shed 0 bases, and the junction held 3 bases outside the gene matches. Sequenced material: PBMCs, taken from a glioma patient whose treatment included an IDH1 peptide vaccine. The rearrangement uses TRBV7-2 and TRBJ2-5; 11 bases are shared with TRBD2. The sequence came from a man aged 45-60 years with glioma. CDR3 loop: CASRGLAEYQETQYF. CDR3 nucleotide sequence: TGTGCCAGCAGGGGACTAGCGGAGTACCAAGAGACCCAGTACTTC.